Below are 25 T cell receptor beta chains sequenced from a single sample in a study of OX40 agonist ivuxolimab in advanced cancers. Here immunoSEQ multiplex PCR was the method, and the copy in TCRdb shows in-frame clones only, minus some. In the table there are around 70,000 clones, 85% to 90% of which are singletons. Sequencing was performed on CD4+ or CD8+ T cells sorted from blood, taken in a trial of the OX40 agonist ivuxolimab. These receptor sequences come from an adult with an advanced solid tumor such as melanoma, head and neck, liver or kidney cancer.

CDR3 bases: TGCGCCAGCAGCTTGGAGGCAGGGATGACGACTAATGAAAAACTGTTTTTT. Translated: CASSLEAGMTTNEKLFF. The chain is built from TRBV5-1 and TRBJ1-4; tentatively, D is TRBD1 (5 bases). The ends were cut back, 0 bases at V and 2 bases at J, with 14 bases in the middle. CDR1 SGHRS and CDR2 YFSETQ come from the germline V gene. This CDR3 is 17 amino acids long. The full variable domain, its missing parts supplied by reference TRBV5-1 and TRBJ1-4, is KAGVTQTPRYLIKTRGQQVTLSCSPISGHRSVSWYQQTPGQGLQFLFEYFSETQRNKGNFPGRFSGRQFSNSRSEMNVSTLELGDSALYLCASSLEAGMTTNEKLFFGSGTQLSVL.

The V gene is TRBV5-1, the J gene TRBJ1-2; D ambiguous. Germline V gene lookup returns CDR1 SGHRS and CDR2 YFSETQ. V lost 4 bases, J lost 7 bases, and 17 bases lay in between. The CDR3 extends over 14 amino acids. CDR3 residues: CASSPRTGLSGYTF. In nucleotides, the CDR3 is TGCGCCAGCAGCCCCCGGACCGGGTTGAGTGGCTACACCTTC.

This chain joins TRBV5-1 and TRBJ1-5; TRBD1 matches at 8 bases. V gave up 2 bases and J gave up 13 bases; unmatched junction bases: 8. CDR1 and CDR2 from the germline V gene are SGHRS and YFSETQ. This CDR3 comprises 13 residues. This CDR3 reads CASSLAGTGDQHF. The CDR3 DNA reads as TGCGCCAGCAGCTTAGCGGGGACAGGAGATCAGCATTTT.

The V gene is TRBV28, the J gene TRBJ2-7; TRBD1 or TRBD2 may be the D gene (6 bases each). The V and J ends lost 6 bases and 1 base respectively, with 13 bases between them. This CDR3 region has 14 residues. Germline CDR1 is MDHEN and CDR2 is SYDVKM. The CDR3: CASRNKGGSYEQYF. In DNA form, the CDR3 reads TGTGCCAGCAGGAATAAGGGGGGATCCTACGAGCAGTACTTC.

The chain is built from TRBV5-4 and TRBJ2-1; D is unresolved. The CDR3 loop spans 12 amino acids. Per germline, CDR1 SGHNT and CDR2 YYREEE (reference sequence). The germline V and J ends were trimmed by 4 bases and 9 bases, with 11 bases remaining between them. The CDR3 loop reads CASSPATAEQFF. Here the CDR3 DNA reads TGTGCCAGCAGCCCAGCGACCGCTGAGCAGTTCTTC.

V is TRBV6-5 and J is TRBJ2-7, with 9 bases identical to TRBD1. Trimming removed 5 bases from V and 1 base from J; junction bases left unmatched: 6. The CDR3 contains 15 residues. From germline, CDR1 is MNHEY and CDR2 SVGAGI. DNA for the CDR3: TGTGCCAGCAGTGGGGGGACAGGGTTTTCCTACGAGCAGTACTTC. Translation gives CASSGGTGFSYEQYF.

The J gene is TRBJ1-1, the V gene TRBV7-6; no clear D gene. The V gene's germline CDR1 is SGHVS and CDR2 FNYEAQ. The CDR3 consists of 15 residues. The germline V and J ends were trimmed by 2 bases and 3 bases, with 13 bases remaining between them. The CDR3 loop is CASSLSYAGYTEAFF. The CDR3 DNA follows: TGTGCCAGCAGCTTAAGCTATGCGGGGTACACTGAAGCTTTCTTT.

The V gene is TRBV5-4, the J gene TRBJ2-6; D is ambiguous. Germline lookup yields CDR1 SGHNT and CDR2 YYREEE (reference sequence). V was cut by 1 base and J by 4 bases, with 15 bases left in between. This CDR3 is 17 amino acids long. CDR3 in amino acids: CASSLNWVSEGANVLTF. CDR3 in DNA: TGTGCCAGCAGCTTGAATTGGGTCTCTGAAGGGGCCAACGTCCTGACTTTC.

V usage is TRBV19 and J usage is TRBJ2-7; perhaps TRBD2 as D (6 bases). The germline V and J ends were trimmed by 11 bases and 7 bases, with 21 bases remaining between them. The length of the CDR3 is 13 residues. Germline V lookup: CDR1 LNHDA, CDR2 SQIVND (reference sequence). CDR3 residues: CASTAGFYKEQYF. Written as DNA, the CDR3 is TGTGCCTCTACCGCGGGGTTTTATAAGGAGCAGTACTTC.

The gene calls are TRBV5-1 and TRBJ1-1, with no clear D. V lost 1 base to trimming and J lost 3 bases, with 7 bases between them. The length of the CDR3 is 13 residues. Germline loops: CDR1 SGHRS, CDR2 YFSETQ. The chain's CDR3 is CASSLNPDTEAFF. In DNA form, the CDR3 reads TGCGCCAGCAGCTTGAATCCAGACACTGAAGCTTTCTTT.

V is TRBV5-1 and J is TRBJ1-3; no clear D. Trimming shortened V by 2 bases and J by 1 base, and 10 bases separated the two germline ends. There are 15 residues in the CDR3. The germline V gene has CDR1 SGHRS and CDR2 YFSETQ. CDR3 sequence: CASSFAGLSGNTIYF. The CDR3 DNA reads TGCGCCAGCAGCTTTGCGGGGTTGTCTGGAAACACCATATATTTT. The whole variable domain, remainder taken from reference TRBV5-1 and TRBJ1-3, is KAGVTQTPRYLIKTRGQQVTLSCSPISGHRSVSWYQQTPGQGLQFLFEYFSETQRNKGNFPGRFSGRQFSNSRSEMNVSTLELGDSALYLCASSFAGLSGNTIYFGEGSWLTVV.

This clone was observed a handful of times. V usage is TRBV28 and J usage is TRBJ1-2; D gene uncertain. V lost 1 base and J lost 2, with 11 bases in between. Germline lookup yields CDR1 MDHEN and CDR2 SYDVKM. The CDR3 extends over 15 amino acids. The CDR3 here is CASSLYLGTNYGYTF. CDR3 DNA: TGTGCCAGCAGTTTATATCTGGGCACCAACTATGGCTACACCTTC.

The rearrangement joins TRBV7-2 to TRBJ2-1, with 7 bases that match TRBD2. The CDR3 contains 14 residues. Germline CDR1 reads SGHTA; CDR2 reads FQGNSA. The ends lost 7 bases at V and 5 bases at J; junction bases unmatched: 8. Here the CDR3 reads CASIESSGNNEQFF. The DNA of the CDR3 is TGTGCCAGCATTGAGTCTAGCGGTAACAATGAGCAGTTCTTC. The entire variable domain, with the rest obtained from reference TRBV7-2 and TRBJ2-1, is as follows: GAGVSQSPSNKVTEKGKDVELRCDPISGHTALYWYRQSLGQGLEFLIYFQGNSAPDKSGLPSDRFSAERTGGSVSTLTIQRTQQEDSAVYLCASIESSGNNEQFFGPGTRLTVL.

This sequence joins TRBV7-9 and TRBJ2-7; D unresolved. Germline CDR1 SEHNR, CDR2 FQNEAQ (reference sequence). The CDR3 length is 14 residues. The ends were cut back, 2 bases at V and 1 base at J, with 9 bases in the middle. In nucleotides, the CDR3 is TGTGCCAGCAGCTTAATTGGACCGTCCTACGAGCAGTACTTC. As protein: CASSLIGPSYEQYF. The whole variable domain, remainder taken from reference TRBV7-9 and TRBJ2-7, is DTGVSQNPRHKITKRGQNVTFRCDPISEHNRLYWYRQTLGQGPEFLTYFQNEAQLEKSRLLSDRFSAERPKGSFSTLEIQRTEQGDSAMYLCASSLIGPSYEQYFGPGTRLTVT.

This CDR3 reads CASSQRLAGEEEQYF. CDR3 bases: TGTGCCAGCAGCCAACGGCTAGCGGGAGAGGAAGAGCAGTACTTC. V is TRBV4-2 and J is TRBJ2-7; 10 nucleotides agree with TRBD2. Germline V CDR1 and CDR2: LGHNA, YNFKEQ. The CDR3 spans 15 residues. V shed 2 bases, J shed 7 bases, and the junction held 8 bases outside the gene matches.

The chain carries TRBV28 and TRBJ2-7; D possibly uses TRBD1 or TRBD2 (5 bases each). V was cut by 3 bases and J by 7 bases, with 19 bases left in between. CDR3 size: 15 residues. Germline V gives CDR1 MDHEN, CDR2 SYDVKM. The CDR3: CASSFLGTVKREQYF. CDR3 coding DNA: TGTGCCAGCAGTTTCCTTGGGACGGTAAAGCGAGAGCAGTACTTC. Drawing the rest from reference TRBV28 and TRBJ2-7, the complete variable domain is DVKVTQSSRYLVKRTGEKVFLECVQDMDHENMFWYRQDPGLGLRLIYFSYDVKMKEKGDIPEGYSVSREKKERFSLILESASTNQTSMYLCASSFLGTVKREQYFGPGTRLTVT.

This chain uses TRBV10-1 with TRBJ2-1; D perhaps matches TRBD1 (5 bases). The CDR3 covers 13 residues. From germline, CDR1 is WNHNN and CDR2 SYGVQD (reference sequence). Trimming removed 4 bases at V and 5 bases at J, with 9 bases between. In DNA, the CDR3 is TGCGCCAGCAGTGTCCCAGGGAACAATGAGCAGTTCTTC. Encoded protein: CASSVPGNNEQFF.

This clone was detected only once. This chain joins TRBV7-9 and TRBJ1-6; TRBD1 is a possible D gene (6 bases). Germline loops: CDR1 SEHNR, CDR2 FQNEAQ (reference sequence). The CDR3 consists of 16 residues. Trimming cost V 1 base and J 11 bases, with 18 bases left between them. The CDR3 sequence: CASSLGGGGTKTPLHF. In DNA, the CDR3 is TGTGCCAGCAGCTTAGGAGGGGGGGGGACAAAAACACCCCTCCACTTT.

CDR3 in amino acids: CASSYAAPNTEAFF. CDR3 nucleotide sequence: TGTGCCAGCAGTTACGCGGCGCCGAACACTGAAGCTTTCTTT. The rearrangement links TRBV6-6 to TRBJ1-1, with D hard to call. Between the trimmed V and J ends, which lost 2 bases and 1 base, there was a span of 8 bases. Germline V gene lookup returns CDR1 MNHNY and CDR2 SVGAGI (reference sequence). This CDR3 spans 14 amino acids.

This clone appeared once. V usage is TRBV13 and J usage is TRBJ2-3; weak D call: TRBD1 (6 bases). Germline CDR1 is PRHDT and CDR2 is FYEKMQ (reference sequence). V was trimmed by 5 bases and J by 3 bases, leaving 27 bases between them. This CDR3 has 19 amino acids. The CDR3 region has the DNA TGTGCCAGCAGCCCGACAGGAGCTAGGGAGCGCCAAAAGACAGATACGCAGTATTTT. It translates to CASSPTGARERQKTDTQYF. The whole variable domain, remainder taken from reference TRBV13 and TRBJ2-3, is AAGVIQSPRHLIKEKRETATLKCYPIPRHDTVYWYQQGPGQDPQFLISFYEKMQSDKGSIPDRFSAQQFSDYHSELNMSSLELGDSALYFCASSPTGARERQKTDTQYFGPGTRLTVL.

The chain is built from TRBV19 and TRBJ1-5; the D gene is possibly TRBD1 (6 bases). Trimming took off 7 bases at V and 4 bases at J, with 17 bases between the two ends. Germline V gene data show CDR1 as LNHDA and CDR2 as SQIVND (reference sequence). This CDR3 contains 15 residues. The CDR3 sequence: CASTKLGTTNQPQHF. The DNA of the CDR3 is TGTGCCAGTACTAAACTCGGGACAACAAATCAGCCCCAGCATTTT. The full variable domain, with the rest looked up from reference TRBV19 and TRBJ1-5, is DGGITQSPKYLFRKEGQNVTLSCEQNLNHDAMYWYRQDPGQGLRLIYYSQIVNDFQKGDIAEGYSVSREKKESFPLTVTSAQKNPTAFYLCASTKLGTTNQPQHFGDGTRLSIL.

CDR3 residues: CASSPGHYPSPLHF. As DNA, the CDR3 is TGTGCCAGCAGCCCGGGACATTACCCATCACCCCTCCACTTT. This chain links TRBV2 with TRBJ1-6, with D maybe TRBD1 (6 bases). The CDR3 is 14 amino acids. The germline V gene encodes CDR1 SNHLY and CDR2 FYNNEI. V was trimmed by 6 bases and J by 10 bases, leaving 16 bases between them.

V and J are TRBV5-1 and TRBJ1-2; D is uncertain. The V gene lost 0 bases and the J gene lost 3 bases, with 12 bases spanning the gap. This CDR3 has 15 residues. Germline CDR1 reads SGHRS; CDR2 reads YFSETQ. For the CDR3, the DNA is TGCGCCAGCAGCTTGGACGGGGAGCCCCACTATGGCTACACCTTC. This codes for CASSLDGEPHYGYTF.

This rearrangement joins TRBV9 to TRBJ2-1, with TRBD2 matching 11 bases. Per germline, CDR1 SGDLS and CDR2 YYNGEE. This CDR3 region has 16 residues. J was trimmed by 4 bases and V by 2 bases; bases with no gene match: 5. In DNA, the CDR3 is TGTGCCAGCAGCGTCTCCGGGACTAGCGGATACAATGAGCAGTTCTTC. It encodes CASSVSGTSGYNEQFF.

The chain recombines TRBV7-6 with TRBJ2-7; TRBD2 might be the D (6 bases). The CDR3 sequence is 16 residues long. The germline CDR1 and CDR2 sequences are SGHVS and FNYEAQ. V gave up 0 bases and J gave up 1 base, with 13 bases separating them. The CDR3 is CASSLASGGESYEQYF. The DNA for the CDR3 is TGTGCCAGCAGCTTAGCCTCGGGCGGGGAATCCTACGAGCAGTACTTC. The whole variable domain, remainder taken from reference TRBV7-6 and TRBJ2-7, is GAGVSQSPRYKVTKRGQDVALRCDPISGHVSLYWYRQALGQGPEFLTYFNYEAQQDKSGLPNDRFSAERPEGSISTLTIQRTEQRDSAMYRCASSLASGGESYEQYFGPGTRLTVT.